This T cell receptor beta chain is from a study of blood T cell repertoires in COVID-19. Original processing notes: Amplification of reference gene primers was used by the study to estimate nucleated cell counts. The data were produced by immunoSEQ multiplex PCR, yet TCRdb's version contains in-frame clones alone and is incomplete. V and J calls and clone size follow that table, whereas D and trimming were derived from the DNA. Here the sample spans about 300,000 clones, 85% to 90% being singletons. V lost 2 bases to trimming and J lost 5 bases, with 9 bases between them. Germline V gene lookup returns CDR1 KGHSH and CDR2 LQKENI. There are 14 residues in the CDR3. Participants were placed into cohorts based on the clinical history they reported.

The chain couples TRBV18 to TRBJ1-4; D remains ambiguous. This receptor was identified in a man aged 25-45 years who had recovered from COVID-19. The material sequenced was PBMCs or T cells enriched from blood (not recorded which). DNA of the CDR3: TGTGCCAGCTCACCATCCAGTTACAATGAAAAACTGTTTTTT. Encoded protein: CASSPSSYNEKLFF.